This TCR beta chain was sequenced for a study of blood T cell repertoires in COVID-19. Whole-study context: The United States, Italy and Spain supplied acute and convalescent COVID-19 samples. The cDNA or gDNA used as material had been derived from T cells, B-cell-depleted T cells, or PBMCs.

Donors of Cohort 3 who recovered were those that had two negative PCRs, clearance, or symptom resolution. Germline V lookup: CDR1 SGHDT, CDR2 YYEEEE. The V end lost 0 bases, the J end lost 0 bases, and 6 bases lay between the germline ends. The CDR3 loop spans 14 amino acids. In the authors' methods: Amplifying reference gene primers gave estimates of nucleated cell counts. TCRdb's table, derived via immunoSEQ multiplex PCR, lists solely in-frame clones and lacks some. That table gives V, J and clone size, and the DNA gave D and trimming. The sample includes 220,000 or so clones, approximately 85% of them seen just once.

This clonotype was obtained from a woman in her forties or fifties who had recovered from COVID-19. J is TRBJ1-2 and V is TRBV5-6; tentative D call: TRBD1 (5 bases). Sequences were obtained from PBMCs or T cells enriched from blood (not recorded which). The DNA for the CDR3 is TGTGCCAGCAGCTTGGCGGACACTAACTATGGCTACACCTTC. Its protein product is CASSLADTNYGYTF.